These 20 T cell receptor beta chains were sequenced from one sample in a study of CD4 T cells in relation to SARS-CoV-2 and coronaviruses. Unexposed donor CD4+ T cells date from about 2010-2018, before the COVID-19 pandemic. This table comes from immunoSEQ multiplex PCR, and its TCRdb copy is limited to in-frame clones, with some not included. The data hold tens of thousands of clones, with about nine tenths observed a single time. Sequencing used memory CD4+ T cells from PBMCs. Receptors were obtained from a human donor in good health.

The CDR3 region is CASSPNPRSGGYTF. The CDR3 bases are TGTGCCAGCAGCCCCAACCCCAGGTCCGGTGGCTACACCTTC. The J gene is TRBJ1-2, the V gene TRBV7-3; no firm D call. This CDR3 has 14 amino acids. The ends were cut back, 5 bases at V and 7 bases at J, with 17 bases in the middle. In germline, CDR1 is SGHTA, CDR2 FQGTGA. Full variable domain (outside the CDR3, taken from reference TRBV7-3 and TRBJ1-2): GAGVSQTPSNKVTEKGKYVELRCDPISGHTALYWYRQSLGQGPEFLIYFQGTGAADDSGLPNDRFFAVRPEGSVSTLKIQRTERGDSAVYLCASSPNPRSGGYTFGSGTRLTVV.

J is TRBJ1-2 and V is TRBV18, with D hard to call. The CDR3 is made up of 15 amino acids. The V end lost 1 base, the J end lost 8 bases, and 17 bases lay between the germline ends. Germline assignment: CDR1 KGHSH and CDR2 LQKENI. This CDR3 is CASSPLGYDFSGYTF. The DNA of the CDR3 is TGTGCCAGCTCACCACTAGGATACGATTTCTCGGGCTACACCTTC.

V is TRBV7-9 and J is TRBJ2-2; D is uncertain. CDR3 length equals 16 residues. Deletions cut 1 base from V and 6 bases from J, with 15 bases between. In germline, CDR1 is SEHNR, CDR2 FQNEAQ (reference sequence). The CDR3 DNA reads as TGTGCCAGCAGCTTAGGGATTGGGTCCGGCTCCGGGGAGCTGTTTTTT. Its translation: CASSLGIGSGSGELFF.

This clone has only a few counts. This chain connects TRBV5-1 to TRBJ2-2; D gene uncertain. Trimming took 1 base from V and 0 from J, leaving 4 bases between them. Germline CDR1 SGHRS, CDR2 YFSETQ. This CDR3 is built from 14 residues. CDR3: CASSLKPNTGELFF. The CDR3 bases are TGCGCCAGCAGCTTGAAACCGAACACCGGGGAGCTGTTTTTT.

About this clone: This sample includes further DNA sequences coding for the same CDR3. The chain recombines TRBV18 with TRBJ2-3, with D possibly matching TRBD1 (5 bases). The CDR3 runs to 14 residues. The V end lost 3 bases, the J end lost 4 bases, and 11 bases lay between the germline ends. Germline V gene lookup returns CDR1 KGHSH and CDR2 LQKENI. In nucleotides, the CDR3 is TGTGCCAGCTCACCCGGCAGGGCCCCAGATACGCAGTATTTT. Amino acids: CASSPGRAPDTQYF. The full variable domain, its missing parts supplied by reference TRBV18 and TRBJ2-3, is NAGVMQNPRHLVRRRGQEARLRCSPMKGHSHVYWYRQLPEEGLKFMVYLQKENIIDESGMPKERFSAEFPKEGPSILRIQQVVRGDSAAYFCASSPGRAPDTQYFGPGTRLTVL.

The CDR3 reads CASSKTSVRTDTQYF. For the CDR3, the DNA is TGTGCCAGCAGCAAGACTAGCGTCCGCACAGATACGCAGTATTTT. V usage is TRBV7-9 and J usage is TRBJ2-3; 8 positions match TRBD2. This CDR3 has 15 residues. Per the germline V gene, CDR1 is SEHNR and CDR2 is FQNEAQ (reference sequence). Trimming cost V 5 bases and J 1 base; bases outside gene matches: 5. Using reference TRBV7-9 and TRBJ2-3 for the parts outside the CDR3, the full variable domain is DTGVSQNPRHKITKRGQNVTFRCDPISEHNRLYWYRQTLGQGPEFLTYFQNEAQLEKSRLLSDRFSAERPKGSFSTLEIQRTEQGDSAMYLCASSKTSVRTDTQYFGPGTRLTVL.

The chain recombines TRBV18 with TRBJ1-4; tentatively, D is TRBD1 (6 bases). V lost 0 bases and J 0 bases, leaving 17 bases between the germline ends. The CDR3 consists of 19 residues. CDR1 and CDR2 from the germline V gene are KGHSH and LQKENI. The CDR3 loop reads CASSPPMGRGSSTNEKLFF. DNA for the CDR3: TGTGCCAGCTCACCACCAATGGGCAGGGGCTCTTCAACTAATGAAAAACTGTTTTTT.

This clone was observed once. V gene TRBV11-2 combines with J gene TRBJ2-3, with 12 bases that match TRBD2. CDR3 length equals 15 residues. Unmatched junction bases numbered 6, after V lost 1 base and J lost 10 bases. Germline-derived CDR1 and CDR2 are SGHAT and FQNNGV. CDR3 residues: CASSLVLAGGGAQYF. The CDR3, as DNA: TGTGCCAGCAGCTTAGTCCTAGCGGGAGGGGGAGCGCAGTATTTT.

V usage is TRBV19 and J usage is TRBJ1-1, with 8 bases fitting TRBD1. In germline, CDR1 is LNHDA, CDR2 SQIVND (reference sequence). The CDR3 runs 15 residues. V lost 4 bases and J lost 0; bases outside the gene matches: 4. CDR3 in amino acids: CASSTGTGLNTEAFF. CDR3 DNA sequence: TGTGCCAGTAGTACAGGGACAGGACTGAACACTGAAGCTTTCTTT.

This clone came up a few times. This rearrangement joins TRBV7-3 to TRBJ2-1; 8 nucleotides agree with TRBD2. Trimming at V came to 4 bases and at J to 5 bases, leaving 13 bases not matched to a gene. The CDR3 loop spans 17 amino acids. Germline values: CDR1 SGHTA, CDR2 FQGTGA. CDR3 nucleotide sequence: TGTGCCAGCAGCTCAGGGACTAGTCCCTTTGGCGACAATGAGCAGTTCTTC. It is translated as CASSSGTSPFGDNEQFF. The variable domain in full, with the rest retrieved from reference TRBV7-3 and TRBJ2-1, is GAGVSQTPSNKVTEKGKYVELRCDPISGHTALYWYRQSLGQGPEFLIYFQGTGAADDSGLPNDRFFAVRPEGSVSTLKIQRTERGDSAVYLCASSSGTSPFGDNEQFFGPGTRLTVL.

The rearrangement links TRBV3-1 (or the pseudogene TRBV3-2) to TRBJ1-1; tentative D call: TRBD1 (5 bases). CDR1 is LGHDT and CDR2 is YNNKEL in the germline V gene (reference sequence). Trimming left V 0 bases short and J 1 base short, with 6 bases between. This CDR3 contains 14 residues. The CDR3 sequence is CASSQDQGNTEAFF. CDR3 DNA sequence: TGTGCCAGCAGCCAAGATCAGGGGAACACTGAAGCTTTCTTT.

J is TRBJ2-7 and V is TRBV27; D remains ambiguous. V lost 4 bases and J 3 bases, leaving 19 bases between the germline ends. CDR1 is MNHEY, CDR2 SMNVEV, per germline (reference sequence). This CDR3 spans 16 amino acids. The CDR3: CASSSPTDVKNYEQYF. DNA of the CDR3: TGTGCCAGCAGTTCTCCCACAGACGTAAAGAACTACGAGCAGTACTTC.

The chain links TRBV28 to TRBJ2-7; D is ambiguous. CDR3 size: 12 residues. The V gene's germline CDR1 is MDHEN and CDR2 SYDVKM. Trimming shortened V by 2 bases and J by 7 bases, and 9 bases separated the two germline ends. The CDR3 region has the DNA TGTGCCAGCAGTTTACTCTCCCAGGAGCAGTACTTC. Its translation is CASSLLSQEQYF.

The table lists this clone with a count of one. This chain joins TRBV6-5 and TRBJ2-5; D possibly uses TRBD1 or TRBD2 (5 bases each). Trimming removed 2 bases from V and 7 bases from J, with 11 bases in between. The CDR3 length is 13 residues. Per the germline V gene, CDR1 is MNHEY and CDR2 is SVGAGI. CDR3: CASSYEGRGTQYF. CDR3 sequence (DNA): TGTGCCAGCAGTTACGAGGGGCGAGGGACCCAGTACTTC.

The chain uses TRBV5-1 and TRBJ2-6; D gene ambiguous. Trimming took 2 bases from V and 1 from J, leaving 4 bases between them. CDR1 SGHRS and CDR2 YFSETQ come from the germline V gene. The CDR3 has 14 residues. The CDR3 loop is CASSLGSGANVLTF. The CDR3 DNA reads TGCGCCAGCAGCTTAGGGTCTGGGGCCAACGTCCTGACTTTC.

This clone has more than one count but fewer than ten. The chain is built from TRBV7-3 and TRBJ2-2; 8 bases are shared with TRBD1. The length of the CDR3 is 16 residues. The trim removed 3 bases at V and 5 bases at J, leaving 8 bases unmatched. The germline CDR1 and CDR2 sequences are SGHTA and FQGTGA. The CDR3 protein is CASSLIDRGPTGELFF. The CDR3 coding sequence is TGTGCCAGCAGCTTGATAGACAGGGGTCCGACCGGGGAGCTGTTTTTT.

The chain combines TRBV7-8 with TRBJ2-1, with D uncertain. Trimming took off 1 base at V and 3 bases at J, with 10 bases between the two ends. The CDR3 spans 15 residues. Germline assignment: CDR1 SGHVS and CDR2 FQNEAQ. CDR3: CASSLVRPNYNEQFF. The CDR3 region has the DNA TGTGCCAGCAGCTTAGTGCGACCAAACTACAATGAGCAGTTCTTC.

This clone was found a few times. This sequence joins TRBV6-5 and TRBJ2-7; TRBD1 might be the D (6 bases). The CDR3 length is 15 residues. V was pared by 8 bases and J by 2 bases, with 19 bases between. CDR1 is MNHEY and CDR2 is SVGAGI in the germline V gene. Written as DNA, the CDR3 is TGTGCCAGCTTACAGACAGGCTCAGACCCCTACGAGCAGTACTTC. Translated: CASLQTGSDPYEQYF.

The V call is TRBV10-3, the J call TRBJ1-5; 7 nucleotides align to TRBD1. The CDR3 has 13 amino acids. The germline gives CDR1 ENHRY, CDR2 SYGVKD. Germline trimming cut 7 bases from V and 2 bases from J; bases unmatched to any gene: 2. The CDR3 DNA is TGTGCCATCATGCAGGGGGGCAATCAGCCCCAGCATTTT. Its protein product is CAIMQGGNQPQHF.

The CDR3 nucleotides are TGTGCCACCAGTGATTCGGGGACGGTAAGCTCCTACAATGAGCAGTTCTTC. Residues: CATSDSGTVSSYNEQFF. The rearrangement links TRBV24-1 to TRBJ2-1; D is tentatively TRBD1 or TRBD2 (5 bases each). Germline lookup yields CDR1 KGHDR and CDR2 SFDVKD. Between the trimmed V and J ends, which lost 2 bases and 0 bases, there was a span of 13 bases. The CDR3 contains 17 residues.